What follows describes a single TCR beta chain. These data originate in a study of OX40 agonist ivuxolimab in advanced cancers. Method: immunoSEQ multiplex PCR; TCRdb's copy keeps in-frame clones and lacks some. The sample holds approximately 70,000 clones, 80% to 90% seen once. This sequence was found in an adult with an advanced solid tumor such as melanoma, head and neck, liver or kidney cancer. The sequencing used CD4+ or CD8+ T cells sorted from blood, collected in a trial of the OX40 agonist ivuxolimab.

As DNA, the CDR3 is TGTGCCAGCAGCCCTTTGGGGATCCAGGGCCTCTACGAGCAGTACTTC. This encodes CASSPLGIQGLYEQYF. The rearrangement links TRBV7-8 to TRBJ2-7, with D possibly matching TRBD1 (5 bases). CDR3 size: 16 residues. The V and J ends lost 5 bases and 3 bases respectively, with 20 bases between them. The germline V gene encodes CDR1 SGHVS and CDR2 FQNEAQ.